Below, 15 T cell receptor beta chains from the same sample are listed, as sequenced in a study of cytomegalovirus exposure and HLA in healthy donors. Profiled with immunoSEQ multiplex PCR; TCRdb holds only in-frame clones, not every one. Found here are 150,000 to 200,000 clones, about four fifths of them singletons; the top ten hold more than 6.5%. Sequenced material: PBMCs. Receptors originate from a man aged 18 to 30 in good health and CMV-seropositive.

This clone appeared a few times. The chain couples TRBV19 to TRBJ2-7; 9 bases fit TRBD2. Germline loops: CDR1 LNHDA, CDR2 SQIVND (reference sequence). The CDR3 is made up of 14 amino acids. The V segment lost 6 bases and the J segment 6 bases; nucleotides outside the gene matches: 9. CDR3 loop: CASRNSGRTIEQYF. The CDR3, as DNA: TGTGCCAGTAGAAACAGCGGGAGGACCATCGAGCAGTACTTC.

This chain connects TRBV28 to TRBJ2-7; D call uncertain. V was clipped by 1 base and J by 3 bases, with 10 bases between them. CDR3 size: 14 residues. The germline V gene has CDR1 MDHEN and CDR2 SYDVKM. CDR3 sequence reads: CASSLSPSGYEQYF. The DNA for the CDR3 is TGTGCCAGCAGTTTATCTCCTAGTGGCTACGAGCAGTACTTC. Full variable domain (remainder filled in from reference TRBV28 and TRBJ2-7): DVKVTQSSRYLVKRTGEKVFLECVQDMDHENMFWYRQDPGLGLRLIYFSYDVKMKEKGDIPEGYSVSREKKERFSLILESASTNQTSMYLCASSLSPSGYEQYFGPGTRLTVT.

This chain connects TRBV7-3 to TRBJ2-7, with TRBD1 matching 9 bases. In germline, CDR1 is SGHTA, CDR2 FQGTGA. This CDR3 has 14 amino acids. Trimming at V came to 5 bases and at J to 3 bases, leaving 5 bases not matched to a gene. The CDR3, as DNA: TGTGCCAGCAGCCCGGGACAGGGAATCTACGAGCAGTACTTC. Protein sequence: CASSPGQGIYEQYF. The complete variable domain, with remaining parts taken from reference TRBV7-3 and TRBJ2-7, reads GAGVSQTPSNKVTEKGKYVELRCDPISGHTALYWYRQSLGQGPEFLIYFQGTGAADDSGLPNDRFFAVRPEGSVSTLKIQRTERGDSAVYLCASSPGQGIYEQYFGPGTRLTVT.

The V gene is TRBV13, the J gene TRBJ2-3, with 12 bases lining up with TRBD2. Losses at the gene ends were 4 bases for V and 6 bases for J; bases not matched to a gene: 8. Germline-derived CDR1 and CDR2 are PRHDT and FYEKMQ (reference sequence). The CDR3 length is 16 residues. The CDR3: CASSSRLAGVSDTQYF. The DNA for the CDR3 is TGTGCCAGCAGCTCCCGACTAGCGGGAGTGTCTGATACGCAGTATTTT.

The chain combines TRBV4-2 with TRBJ2-1, with D perhaps TRBD2 (6 bases). The germline V and J ends were trimmed by 0 bases and 9 bases, with 15 bases remaining between them. Looked up from germline, CDR1 is LGHNA and CDR2 is YNFKEQ. The CDR3 is 15 residues long. CDR3 sequence reads: CASSQDPRTNAEQFF. CDR3 coding DNA: TGTGCCAGCAGCCAAGATCCTCGGACTAATGCTGAGCAGTTCTTC.

The chain combines TRBV30 with TRBJ2-1; D may be TRBD2 (5 bases). V dropped 5 bases and J dropped 8 bases, with 22 bases sitting between them. The CDR3 spans 15 residues. From germline, CDR1 is GTSNPN and CDR2 SVGIG (reference sequence). CDR3 loop: CAWGGSGPRRDEQFF. The CDR3 DNA is TGTGCCTGGGGAGGCTCCGGCCCTCGACGCGATGAGCAGTTCTTC.

This sequence joins TRBV7-9 and TRBJ2-4; possible D gene TRBD2, 6 bases. Trimming removed 1 base from V and 0 bases from J, with 16 bases in between. Germline assignment: CDR1 SEHNR and CDR2 FQNEAQ (reference sequence). The CDR3 is 18 amino acids. The CDR3 here is CASSLGESGPIAKNIQYF. CDR3 sequence (DNA): TGTGCCAGCAGCTTAGGCGAAAGCGGGCCTATAGCCAAAAACATTCAGTACTTC.

The rearrangement uses TRBV30 and TRBJ2-1; 8 bases map to TRBD2. Germline-derived CDR1 and CDR2 are GTSNPN and SVGIG (reference sequence). The length of the CDR3 is 14 residues. V was clipped by 4 bases and J by 5 bases; unmatched bases: 7. This CDR3 reads CAWNKGGRNNEQFF. As DNA, the CDR3 is TGTGCCTGGAACAAAGGCGGGAGGAACAATGAGCAGTTCTTC.

V is TRBV11-2 and J is TRBJ1-1; D perhaps matches TRBD1 (6 bases). Trimming took 7 bases from V and 4 from J, leaving 13 bases between them. This CDR3 is built from 13 residues. Germline CDR1 and CDR2: SGHAT and FQNNGV. The CDR3 DNA reads TGTGCCAGCACTAAAGACAGGTTCACTGAAGCTTTCTTT. The encoded protein is CASTKDRFTEAFF.

This chain links TRBV18 with TRBJ2-7, with 11 nucleotides matching TRBD1. Germline loops: CDR1 KGHSH, CDR2 LQKENI. V lost 0 bases to trimming and J lost 7 bases; unmatched junction nucleotides: 8. This CDR3 spans 16 amino acids. The CDR3 sequence: CASSPPIGQGAQEQYF. The CDR3 DNA reads TGTGCCAGCTCACCACCGATCGGACAGGGGGCGCAGGAGCAGTACTTC.

This clone was counted between two and nine times. The V gene is TRBV30, the J gene TRBJ1-4, with D hard to call. The CDR3 has 13 residues. The germline V gene encodes CDR1 GTSNPN and CDR2 SVGIG (reference sequence). V lost 2 bases and J 9 bases, leaving 13 bases between the germline ends. The CDR3 sequence is CAWSPRELQKLFF. The CDR3 DNA reads TGTGCCTGGAGTCCCCGAGAGCTCCAAAAACTGTTTTTT.

J is TRBJ2-3 and V is TRBV9; perhaps TRBD1 as D (5 bases). Germline CDR1 SGDLS, CDR2 YYNGEE. Between the trimmed V and J ends, which lost 0 bases and 4 bases, there was a span of 12 bases. The CDR3 is 15 residues long. The CDR3 protein is CASSVEDLGPDTQYF. Here the CDR3 DNA reads TGTGCCAGCAGCGTAGAAGATCTGGGGCCAGATACGCAGTATTTT.

This sequence joins TRBV7-2 and TRBJ2-3, with TRBD1 matching 7 bases. This CDR3 has 15 amino acids. Germline trimming cut 2 bases from V and 3 bases from J; bases unmatched to any gene: 5. The germline V gene encodes CDR1 SGHTA and CDR2 FQGNSA. The CDR3 DNA reads as TGTGCCAGCAGCTTATATGGACAGGTGACAGATACGCAGTATTTT. Its protein is CASSLYGQVTDTQYF.

The rearrangement links TRBV6-6 to TRBJ2-7, with TRBD2 matching 13 bases. The CDR3 loop spans 14 amino acids. The V segment lost 6 bases and the J segment 3 bases; nucleotides outside the gene matches: 2. Germline values: CDR1 MNHNY, CDR2 SVGAGI (reference sequence). CDR3 loop: CASRRLAGGYEQYF. In DNA, the CDR3 is TGTGCCAGCAGACGACTAGCGGGGGGCTACGAGCAGTACTTC.

This clone was observed a few times. CDR3 amino acids: CASSVDHNEQFF. The CDR3 DNA follows: TGTGCCAGCAGCGTAGATCACAATGAGCAGTTCTTC. The V and J genes are TRBV2 and TRBJ2-1; D unclear. CDR3 length equals 12 residues. V was clipped by 6 bases and J by 5 bases, with 8 bases between them. The germline CDR1 and CDR2 sequences are SNHLY and FYNNEI.